This entry lists 14 T cell receptor beta chains sequenced from one sample in a study of radiation and T cells in renal cell carcinoma. Profiled with immunoSEQ multiplex PCR; TCRdb holds only in-frame clones, not every one. The repertoire has approximately 150,000 clones, 75% to 90% of them found once; the top ten carry less than 20%. Indicated time point: blood 4 weeks post-SBRT, at nephrectomy. Treatment reported: 15 Gy SBRT to primary tumor, nephrectomy 4 weeks later. This specimen consisted of blood, obtained from a patient whose treatment included radiotherapy and nephrectomy. The receptors here all came from a woman between 45 and 60 years old with renal cell carcinoma.

V gene TRBV10-3 combines with J gene TRBJ1-5, with 9 bases that match TRBD1. This CDR3 contains 14 residues. Germline CDR1 and CDR2: ENHRY and SYGVKD. After removal of 4 bases from V and 7 bases from J, the junction contained 5 bases not matched to a gene. The CDR3 region has the DNA TGTGCCATCAGTGGGGGACAGGGAGGCCAGCCCCAGCATTTT. Translating gives CAISGGQGGQPQHF.

The CDR3 bases are TGCAGTGCTGGAGGGAGCTACGAGCAGTACTTC. Translated: CSAGGSYEQYF. The gene calls are TRBV20-1 and TRBJ2-7, with D maybe TRBD2 (6 bases). Per germline, CDR1 DFQATT and CDR2 SNEGSKA (reference sequence). CDR3 length equals 11 residues. V shed 5 bases and J shed 3 bases, with 8 bases lying between them.

This clone showed up just once. The chain links TRBV7-8 to TRBJ1-2; no reliable D call. This CDR3 is 13 amino acids long. Trimming removed 2 bases from V and 3 bases from J, with 7 bases in between. Germline CDR1 and CDR2: SGHVS and FQNEAQ. CDR3 amino acids: CASSLIRDYGYTF. The CDR3 DNA follows: TGTGCCAGCAGCTTAATTAGAGACTATGGCTACACCTTC.

This clone has a handful of counts. J is TRBJ1-1 and V is TRBV30; possibly TRBD1 for D (5 bases). V gave up 4 bases and J gave up 6 bases, with 18 bases separating them. CDR3 length equals 14 residues. The germline gives CDR1 GTSNPN, CDR2 SVGIG (reference sequence). This chain's CDR3 is CAWTGEGKVAEAFF. The CDR3 nucleotides are TGTGCCTGGACGGGGGAGGGGAAAGTAGCTGAAGCTTTCTTT.

The chain recombines TRBV6-5 with TRBJ1-4; tentatively, D is TRBD1 (5 bases). Germline-derived CDR1 and CDR2 are MNHEY and SVGAGI. This CDR3 has 15 residues. V dropped 2 bases and J dropped 8 bases, with 15 bases sitting between them. The CDR3 spells CASSYPGTPGEKLFF. CDR3 DNA: TGTGCCAGCAGTTACCCAGGGACCCCGGGGGAAAAACTGTTTTTT.

Written as DNA, the CDR3 is TGTGCCAGCAGTGATCGACCCGCGGAGGGCCGTTATGGCTACACCTTC. Amino acid sequence: CASSDRPAEGRYGYTF. This chain connects TRBV6-1 to TRBJ1-2; D remains ambiguous. Germline lookup yields CDR1 MNHNS and CDR2 SASEGT. CDR3 length: 16 residues. With 3 bases removed from V and 5 bases from J, the gap between germline ends came to 19 bases.

This rearrangement joins TRBV7-9 to TRBJ1-2, with 7 bases aligning to TRBD1. V dropped 4 bases and J dropped 2; count of bases not matched to a gene: 7. This CDR3 contains 15 residues. Germline V gene sequence: CDR1 SEHNR, CDR2 FQNEAQ (reference sequence). CDR3 nucleotide sequence: TGTGCCAGCAGCTCCCCCGGGACAGCAAACTATGGCTACACCTTC. It translates to CASSSPGTANYGYTF.

The chain recombines TRBV15 with TRBJ1-4; 8 bases align to TRBD1. The CDR3 totals 14 residues. J was trimmed by 8 bases and V by 7 bases; bases with no gene match: 9. Germline lookup yields CDR1 LNHNV and CDR2 YYDKDF (reference sequence). CDR3 in DNA: TGTGCCACCACAGGGGGCGGTTTTCGCGAAAAACTGTTTTTT. It specifies CATTGGGFREKLFF.

The gene calls are TRBV15 and TRBJ1-5; D call uncertain. CDR1 LNHNV and CDR2 YYDKDF come from the germline V gene (reference sequence). The CDR3 runs to 18 residues. V lost 1 base to trimming and J lost 3 bases, with 19 bases between them. The CDR3 DNA is TGTGCCACCAGCAGAGGACGTCTAATTAGGGCAGACAATCAGCCCCAGCATTTT. This codes for CATSRGRLIRADNQPQHF.

This sequence joins TRBV4-3 and TRBJ1-3; TRBD1 is a possible D gene (6 bases). Germline assignment: CDR1 LGHNA and CDR2 YSLEER. V lost 1 base and J 0 bases, leaving 16 bases between the germline ends. The CDR3 is made up of 18 amino acids. DNA of the CDR3: TGCGCCAGCAGCCAAGGGCCGGGACACGGATACTCTGGAAACACCATATATTTT. Its protein product is CASSQGPGHGYSGNTIYF.

The chain recombines TRBV6-1 with TRBJ2-1; 10 bases fit TRBD2. This CDR3 region has 14 residues. V gave up 6 bases and J gave up 9 bases; unmatched junction bases: 8. The germline V gene has CDR1 MNHNS and CDR2 SASEGT. The CDR3 loop is CASRQAGGLPEQFF. CDR3 nucleotides: TGTGCCAGCAGACAAGCGGGGGGGCTCCCTGAGCAGTTCTTC.

The chain is built from TRBV5-1 and TRBJ1-4; TRBD1 matches 7 bases. This CDR3 is 14 amino acids long. CDR1 is SGHRS, CDR2 YFSETQ, per germline. The trim removed 3 bases at V and 8 bases at J, leaving 7 bases unmatched. CDR3 coding DNA: TGCGCCAGCAGCTCCGGGACAGAAAGCGAAAAACTGTTTTTT. As protein: CASSSGTESEKLFF. The entire variable domain, with the rest obtained from reference TRBV5-1 and TRBJ1-4, is as follows: KAGVTQTPRYLIKTRGQQVTLSCSPISGHRSVSWYQQTPGQGLQFLFEYFSETQRNKGNFPGRFSGRQFSNSRSEMNVSTLELGDSALYLCASSSGTESEKLFFGSGTQLSVL.

V usage is TRBV7-6 and J usage is TRBJ1-1, with 7 bases fitting TRBD1. The CDR3 is 15 amino acids. Germline V gene sequence: CDR1 SGHVS, CDR2 FNYEAQ. V dropped 1 base and J dropped 6; count of bases not matched to a gene: 8. In DNA form, the CDR3 reads TGTGCCAGCAGCTTAGACGAGGGGGCCTGGGCTGAAGCTTTCTTT. It encodes CASSLDEGAWAEAFF.

This chain uses TRBV11-2 with TRBJ1-4; the D is unclear. In germline, CDR1 is SGHAT, CDR2 FQNNGV. The CDR3 is 14 amino acids. V dropped 3 bases and J dropped 3 bases, with 8 bases sitting between them. The CDR3 here is CASSFYSSNEKLFF. CDR3 nucleotides: TGTGCCAGCAGCTTTTACAGCTCTAATGAAAAACTGTTTTTT.